Following are 21 T cell receptor beta chains from one sample sequenced in a study of T-cell memory formation after mild COVID-19. TCRdb re-called the 5' RACE reads with MiXCR, one entry per CDR3 protein. The sample consists of fewer than 200,000 distinct CDR3 sequences, over 20% of them appearing once. The specimen was PBMCs or a T cell subset sorted from them (not recorded which). These receptor sequences come from an adult woman who had mild COVID-19 (a few samples of this study predate the infection). Cell type and time point are not known.

This clonotype came up a few times. V is TRBV9 and J is TRBJ2-7, with TRBD2 matching over 12 bases. The germline V gene encodes CDR1 SGDLS and CDR2 YYNGEE. Trimming cost V 2 bases and J 5 bases; bases outside gene matches: 23. The length of the CDR3 is 21 residues. CDR3 nucleotide sequence: TGTGCCAGCAGCGTGGGGGACGGGCACCCCCGGCTGACTAGCGGGAGAGACGAGCAGTACTTC. It encodes CASSVGDGHPRLTSGRDEQYF.

In this sample, this clonotype turned up a few times. The rearrangement links TRBV27 to TRBJ2-7, with D perhaps TRBD1 or TRBD2 (5 bases each). Per germline, CDR1 MNHEY and CDR2 SMNVEV (reference sequence). V dropped 4 bases and J dropped 4 bases, with 11 bases sitting between them. The CDR3 spans 13 residues. Here the CDR3 reads CASSYGDGYEQYF. CDR3 DNA: TGTGCCAGCAGTTACGGGGACGGGTACGAGCAGTACTTC.

DNA for the CDR3: TGTGCCAGCAGTGAAGGGCAGGGGCGGTCCTACGAGCAGTACTTC. It translates to CASSEGQGRSYEQYF. V is TRBV2 and J is TRBJ2-7, with D possibly being TRBD1 (6 bases). The germline V and J ends were trimmed by 1 base and 1 base, with 11 bases remaining between them. The CDR3 has 15 residues. Germline loops: CDR1 SNHLY, CDR2 FYNNEI.

The chain has TRBV30 and TRBJ2-5; D tentatively fits TRBD1 or TRBD2 (6 bases each). Germline CDR1 reads GTSNPN; CDR2 reads SVGIG (reference sequence). CDR3 length equals 13 residues. V gave up 0 bases and J gave up 5 bases, with 10 bases separating them. The CDR3 sequence is CAWSVGGLETQYF. The CDR3 DNA reads TGTGCCTGGAGTGTAGGGGGGCTTGAGACCCAGTACTTC.

This clonotype appeared a few times. J is TRBJ2-5 and V is TRBV18; TRBD1 might be the D (6 bases). Germline values: CDR1 KGHSH, CDR2 LQKENI. The ends were cut back, 3 bases at V and 2 bases at J, with 13 bases in the middle. This CDR3 region has 15 residues. The CDR3 bases are TGTGCCAGCTCACCCTCGATAGACAGGCAAGAGACCCAGTACTTC. Residues: CASSPSIDRQETQYF.

The chain is built from TRBV18 and TRBJ2-7; D not resolved. The germline CDR1 and CDR2 sequences are KGHSH and LQKENI. The germline V and J ends were trimmed by 3 bases and 0 bases, with 6 bases remaining between them. The CDR3 runs 13 residues. The CDR3 here is CASSPWDSYEQYF. Written as DNA, the CDR3 is TGTGCCAGCTCACCCTGGGACTCCTACGAGCAGTACTTC.

The chain recombines TRBV4-3 with TRBJ1-1; D is possibly TRBD1 (5 bases). The length of the CDR3 is 14 residues. Germline CDR1 reads LGHNA; CDR2 reads YSLEER. V lost 0 bases and J 8 bases, leaving 13 bases between the germline ends. The chain's CDR3 is CASSQEKGRSEAFF. In DNA form, the CDR3 reads TGCGCCAGCAGCCAAGAAAAGGGGCGCTCAGAAGCTTTCTTT.

This clonotype was found a few times. The CDR3 nucleotides read TGTGCCAGCAGTGACCGGACTAGCAGAGCCTACAATGAGCAGTTCTTC. It yields the protein CASSDRTSRAYNEQFF. V is TRBV6-1 and J is TRBJ2-1; the match to TRBD2 covers 8 bases. Germline V gene data show CDR1 as MNHNS and CDR2 as SASEGT. V dropped 3 bases and J dropped 2; count of bases not matched to a gene: 6. The CDR3 extends over 16 amino acids.

Only a few counts were recorded for this clonotype. The chain carries TRBV7-9 and TRBJ2-7, with 7 bases identical to TRBD1. V trimming: 8 bases; J trimming: 3 bases; junction bases outside the gene matches: 7. Germline V gives CDR1 SEHNR, CDR2 FQNEAQ (reference sequence). This CDR3 spans 13 amino acids. Here the CDR3 DNA reads TGTGCCAGCCGACAGGGCCTCGACTACGAGCAGTACTTC. It specifies CASRQGLDYEQYF.

This clonotype was observed a few times. This rearrangement joins TRBV4-2 to TRBJ2-5, with D possibly TRBD1 on 5 matching bases. CDR3 length: 17 residues. The V gene's germline CDR1 is LGHNA and CDR2 YNFKEQ. The germline V and J ends were trimmed by 3 bases and 5 bases, with 22 bases remaining between them. CDR3 in DNA: TGTGCCAGCAGCCAGCCCGAAGCCATCCAGGGAATGGAGACCCAGTACTTC. Amino acid sequence: CASSQPEAIQGMETQYF.

The V gene is TRBV6-2 or TRBV6-3, the J gene TRBJ2-7, with 9 positions matching TRBD2. The V gene end was trimmed by 2 bases and the J gene end by 7 bases; junction bases not matched to a gene: 9. This CDR3 region has 15 residues. Germline V CDR1 and CDR2: MNHEY, SVGEGT. The CDR3 DNA is TGTGCCAGCAGTTACGGGGCGGGAGGGCCGCAGGAGCAGTACTTC. Translating it yields CASSYGAGGPQEQYF.

V is TRBV4-3 and J is TRBJ2-7; 7 bases are shared with TRBD1. This CDR3 has 15 residues. Germline CDR1 is LGHNA and CDR2 is YSLEER. Losses at the gene ends were 3 bases for V and 1 base for J; bases not matched to a gene: 6. CDR3 in DNA: TGCGCCAGCAGCCAGGGACAGCGACTATCCTACGAGCAGTACTTC. It translates to CASSQGQRLSYEQYF.

This clonotype was recorded many times. The chain links TRBV4-1 to TRBJ2-7; D might be TRBD1 (6 bases). Germline V gene data show CDR1 as MGHRA and CDR2 as YSYEKL. The ends were cut back, 4 bases at V and 6 bases at J, with 13 bases in the middle. The CDR3 covers 13 residues. CDR3 protein: CASSRETGLEQYF. DNA of the CDR3: TGCGCCAGCAGCCGAGAAACAGGGCTCGAGCAGTACTTC.

This clonotype was counted a few times. The chain combines TRBV7-9 with TRBJ1-2; no clear D gene. The V gene's germline CDR1 is SEHNR and CDR2 FQNEAQ (reference sequence). This CDR3 comprises 13 residues. The V and J ends lost 1 base and 8 bases respectively, with 11 bases between them. CDR3 sequence reads: CASSLGALSGYTF. The CDR3 DNA follows: TGTGCCAGCAGCTTAGGGGCCCTTTCGGGCTACACCTTC. The whole variable domain, filled in from reference TRBV7-9 and TRBJ1-2, reads DTGVSQNPRHKITKRGQNVTFRCDPISEHNRLYWYRQTLGQGPEFLTYFQNEAQLEKSRLLSDRFSAERPKGSFSTLEIQRTEQGDSAMYLCASSLGALSGYTFGSGTRLTVV.

The chain couples TRBV5-1 to TRBJ2-1, with 9 positions matching TRBD1. The V segment lost 4 bases and the J segment 5 bases; nucleotides outside the gene matches: 10. This CDR3 is 16 amino acids long. The V gene's germline CDR1 is SGHRS and CDR2 YFSETQ. The CDR3 nucleotides are TGCGCCAGCAGCAAAAATGGACAGGGGACACACAATGAGCAGTTCTTC. As protein: CASSKNGQGTHNEQFF.

The chain couples TRBV19 to TRBJ2-7; D might be TRBD1 (6 bases). Trimming left V 3 bases short and J 2 bases short, with 17 bases between. Germline CDR1 reads LNHDA; CDR2 reads SQIVND (reference sequence). The CDR3 totals 16 residues. CDR3 loop: CASSIHGQGTTYEQYF. DNA for the CDR3: TGTGCCAGTAGTATCCACGGTCAGGGGACAACCTACGAGCAGTACTTC.

The table lists this clonotype with a few counts. The chain carries TRBV6-5 and TRBJ1-1; TRBD1 matches at 7 bases. V was clipped by 4 bases and J by 1 base; unmatched bases: 9. This CDR3 comprises 16 residues. Germline V gives CDR1 MNHEY, CDR2 SVGAGI. The CDR3 region has the DNA TGTGCCAGCAGTTTTCCTTCGACAGGGTCGAACACTGAAGCTTTCTTT. Amino acid sequence: CASSFPSTGSNTEAFF.

As regards this clonotype: The missing conserved phenylalanine or tryptophan at the end of this CDR3 makes a read error likely. The rearrangement joins TRBV29-1 to TRBJ2-7, with D tentatively TRBD1 (6 bases). CDR3 length: 13 residues. Trimming pared 6 bases from V and 3 bases from J, leaving 15 bases between. Germline V gene lookup returns CDR1 SQVTM and CDR2 ANQGSEA. The CDR3 protein is CSVGARTGYEQYL. CDR3 nucleotides: TGCAGCGTGGGGGCGAGAACAGGCTACGAGCAGTACTTA.

This clonotype has ten or more counts. The chain joins TRBV7-9 to TRBJ2-1, with a tentative D call TRBD2 (6 bases). Germline loops: CDR1 SEHNR, CDR2 FQNEAQ (reference sequence). This CDR3 is 15 amino acids long. V was cut by 5 bases and J by 0 bases, with 11 bases left in between. CDR3 DNA: TGTGCCAGCAGCCCAGCGGGCCCCTCCTACAATGAGCAGTTCTTC. Translated, it gives CASSPAGPSYNEQFF.

This clonotype was detected only a few times. The chain carries TRBV5-1 and TRBJ2-6, with TRBD1 matching over 7 bases. The length of the CDR3 is 14 residues. After removal of 5 bases from V and 2 bases from J, the junction contained 1 base not matched to a gene. CDR1 and CDR2 (germline): SGHRS, YFSETQ. Here the CDR3 reads CASRTGTGANVLTF. CDR3 in DNA: TGCGCCAGCAGGACAGGGACTGGGGCCAACGTCCTGACTTTC.

This clonotype turned up a few times. This chain uses TRBV7-9 with TRBJ1-1; no definite D call. Trimming took 7 bases from V and 7 from J, leaving 16 bases between them. This CDR3 is built from 13 residues. The germline gives CDR1 SEHNR, CDR2 FQNEAQ (reference sequence). CDR3: CASNPGGDFEAFF. The CDR3 bases are TGTGCCAGCAACCCCGGTGGCGATTTTGAAGCTTTCTTT.